This TCR beta chain was captured in a study of cytomegalovirus exposure and HLA in healthy donors. Study in general: Inside one of the first data releases sat around 85 million unique TCRs taken from HLA-typed donors.

Vbeta (60) and Jbeta (13) primers were used in the PCR. Clones were read by immunoSEQ multiplex PCR, and TCRdb kept only the in-frame ones, dropping some. The table lists approximately 91,000 clones, more than 55% of them singletons. Germline CDR1 reads MNHNY; CDR2 reads SVGAGI (reference sequence). Trimming removed 5 bases from V and 8 bases from J; junction bases left unmatched: 11. This CDR3 comprises 14 residues. On this clone: Its antigen is undetermined.

Study-level points and caveats: Per a prior analysis, the majority of TCR beta V segments were productive roughly 87% or roughly 30% of the time. A later analysis found common viral pathogens apparently linked to several of the most significant clusters.

The specimen was PBMCs. The sequence derives from a human donor in good health. The J gene is TRBJ1-2, the V gene TRBV6-6; TRBD1 matches at 7 bases. CDR3 region: CASSKIDRVRGYTF. Here the CDR3 DNA reads TGTGCCAGCAGTAAAATAGACAGGGTACGGGGCTACACCTTC.